Shown below are 22 T cell receptor beta chains from a single sample sequenced in a study of response to subunit inactivated influenza vaccine. Each CDR3 protein gets one entry after TCRdb re-called the RT-PCR reads with MiXCR. The repertoire holds roughly 570,000 distinct CDR3 sequences, with 10% to 15% as singletons. The sample consisted of PBMCs from blood, taken 45 days after vaccination. The receptors were sampled from a man in his fifties who received an inactivated influenza vaccine.

The rearrangement links TRBV20-1 to TRBJ2-1; 7 nucleotides line up with TRBD2. Germline V gene data show CDR1 as DFQATT and CDR2 as SNEGSKA (reference sequence). Trimming took 0 bases from V and 10 from J; bases not matched to a gene: 15. The CDR3 extends over 16 amino acids. The CDR3 protein is CSARDTQRTSLPEQFF. In nucleotides, the CDR3 is TGCAGTGCTAGAGACACACAGAGGACTAGTCTCCCGGAGCAGTTCTTC.

The rearrangement joins TRBV15 to TRBJ2-1; 9 bases are shared with TRBD2. V lost 0 bases, J lost 3 bases, and 3 bases stayed unmatched. Germline assignment: CDR1 LNHNV and CDR2 YYDKDF (reference sequence). The CDR3 contains 16 residues. The CDR3 region is CATSRDHSGGYNEQFF. The CDR3 region has the DNA TGTGCCACCAGCAGAGACCATAGCGGGGGCTACAATGAGCAGTTCTTC.

This clonotype was detected only a few times. The V gene is TRBV19, the J gene TRBJ1-1, with 9 bases that match TRBD1. The CDR3 length is 13 residues. V shed 6 bases, J shed 10 bases, and the junction held 9 bases outside the gene matches. The germline gives CDR1 LNHDA, CDR2 SQIVND (reference sequence). CDR3 amino acids: CASSGTGWKLAFF. CDR3 sequence (DNA): TGTGCCAGTAGCGGGACAGGGTGGAAGTTAGCTTTCTTT.

This clonotype appeared a few times. The chain uses TRBV5-1 and TRBJ2-2; D uncertain. Trimming cost V 0 bases and J 4 bases, with 7 bases left between them. CDR3 length equals 14 residues. The germline V gene encodes CDR1 SGHRS and CDR2 YFSETQ. The DNA for the CDR3 is TGCGCCAGCAGCTTGGACCCTGTCACCGGGGAGCTGTTTTTT. Translating gives CASSLDPVTGELFF. The variable domain in full, with the rest retrieved from reference TRBV5-1 and TRBJ2-2, is KAGVTQTPRYLIKTRGQQVTLSCSPISGHRSVSWYQQTPGQGLQFLFEYFSETQRNKGNFPGRFSGRQFSNSRSEMNVSTLELGDSALYLCASSLDPVTGELFFGEGSRLTVL.

There are many counts of this clonotype. The chain couples TRBV4-3 to TRBJ1-2; D is undetermined. Germline V CDR1 and CDR2: LGHNA, YSLEER. The CDR3 is 16 amino acids. V lost 3 bases to trimming and J lost 0 bases, with 14 bases between them. The CDR3, as DNA: TGCGCCAGCAGCCAGGATACCGGGCCGACTAACTATGGCTACACCTTC. Its translation is CASSQDTGPTNYGYTF.

This clonotype occurred a few times. The chain recombines TRBV7-9 with TRBJ2-3, with a tentative D call TRBD1 (5 bases). Germline V gene sequence: CDR1 SEHNR, CDR2 FQNEAQ (reference sequence). The CDR3 contains 14 residues. The V and J ends lost 5 bases and 0 bases respectively, with 9 bases between them. CDR3 nucleotide sequence: TGTGCCAGCAGCAAGGGGCTGAGCACAGATACGCAGTATTTT. Translated, it gives CASSKGLSTDTQYF.

This clonotype was seen more than once but under ten times. The CDR3 loop reads CASSLTPGDEQFF. In DNA form, the CDR3 reads TGTGCCAGCAGCTTAACCCCGGGGGATGAGCAGTTCTTC. The rearrangement joins TRBV7-9 to TRBJ2-1; possible D gene TRBD2, 6 bases. The germline gives CDR1 SEHNR, CDR2 FQNEAQ (reference sequence). V lost 2 bases, J lost 8 bases, and 10 bases lay in between. The CDR3 covers 13 residues.

This clonotype was detected only a few times. The gene calls are TRBV5-1 and TRBJ1-5; D is uncertain. V lost 3 bases, J lost 0 bases, and 16 bases lay in between. Germline values: CDR1 SGHRS, CDR2 YFSETQ. The CDR3 is made up of 17 amino acids. CDR3 bases: TGCGCCAGCAGCTCGGAGGTGGCGGACTATAGCAATCAGCCCCAGCATTTT. Its translation: CASSSEVADYSNQPQHF.

This clonotype has a count of ten or more. The chain couples TRBV12-3 or TRBV12-4 to TRBJ2-2; no definite D call. Between the trimmed V and J ends, which lost 5 bases and 8 bases, there was a span of 12 bases. CDR3 length: 13 amino acids. The CDR3: CASSIDSNGELFF. In DNA form, the CDR3 reads TGTGCCAGCAGTATAGACTCGAATGGGGAGCTGTTTTTT.

This clonotype was observed at least ten times. DNA of the CDR3: TGCGCCAGCAGCCTAGCGGTGGGCTCCGGCACTGAAGCTTTCTTT. This translates into CASSLAVGSGTEAFF. V usage is TRBV4-3 and J usage is TRBJ1-1; no clear D gene. CDR3 length: 15 residues. Trimming stripped 4 bases from V and 4 bases from J, with 16 bases between. In germline, CDR1 is LGHNA, CDR2 YSLEER.

The rearrangement links TRBV20-1 to TRBJ2-1; a weak D match, TRBD1 (5 bases). Trimming took off 0 bases at V and 7 bases at J, with 16 bases between the two ends. Germline CDR1 and CDR2: DFQATT and SNEGSKA (reference sequence). This CDR3 contains 15 residues. The CDR3 DNA sequence: TGCAGTGCTAGAGATTCGGTCAGGGTAGGGAATGAGCAGTTCTTC. Translated: CSARDSVRVGNEQFF.

The CDR3 protein is CASSRGSLAYEQYF. DNA of the CDR3: TGTGCCAGCAGTCGAGGGAGTCTCGCCTACGAGCAGTACTTC. This sequence joins TRBV12-3 or TRBV12-4 and TRBJ2-7, with a weak D call TRBD2 (5 bases). The CDR3 is 14 residues long. Trimming removed 5 bases from V and 2 bases from J, with 13 bases in between.

This clonotype was seen at least ten times. This chain uses TRBV12-3 or TRBV12-4 with TRBJ2-2; TRBD2 aligns across 7 bases. The CDR3 consists of 15 residues. Trimming removed 3 bases from V and 6 bases from J; junction bases left unmatched: 7. The CDR3 reads CASSFWQGGAGELFF. In DNA, the CDR3 is TGTGCCAGCAGTTTTTGGCAGGGAGGGGCCGGGGAGCTGTTTTTT.

This clonotype was found many times. CDR3 residues: CATSVNRQGGETQYF. CDR3 sequence (DNA): TGTGCCACCAGTGTCAATAGGCAGGGCGGCGAGACCCAGTACTTC. The rearrangement uses TRBV24-1 and TRBJ2-5; possibly TRBD1 for D (5 bases). Germline CDR1 KGHDR, CDR2 SFDVKD. The CDR3 runs 15 residues. V lost 5 bases to trimming and J lost 5 bases, with 17 bases between them.

This clonotype showed up many times. The chain employs TRBV7-8 and TRBJ2-7; 9 bases map to TRBD1. Germline CDR1 and CDR2: SGHVS and FQNEAQ. Germline trimming cut 2 bases from V and 1 base from J; bases unmatched to any gene: 15. This CDR3 is 19 amino acids long. The CDR3 sequence is CASSLLSGTGTFQSYEQYF. The CDR3 region has the DNA TGTGCCAGCAGCTTATTATCCGGGACAGGGACCTTCCAGTCCTACGAGCAGTACTTC.

The gene calls are TRBV7-6 and TRBJ2-1; D may be TRBD2 (6 bases). CDR3 length: 12 residues. Trimming shortened V by 11 bases and J by 6 bases, and 14 bases separated the two germline ends. Looked up from germline, CDR1 is SGHVS and CDR2 is FNYEAQ. The CDR3 sequence: CAVGGGINEQFF. The DNA of the CDR3 is TGTGCCGTCGGAGGCGGGATCAATGAGCAGTTCTTC.

The chain links TRBV5-8 to TRBJ2-3, with 9 bases that match TRBD1. CDR3 length equals 15 residues. Germline-derived CDR1 and CDR2 are SGHTS and YDEGEE. V dropped 3 bases and J dropped 2; count of bases not matched to a gene: 4. This CDR3 reads CASSYGTGNTDTQYF. CDR3 in DNA: TGTGCCAGCAGCTACGGGACAGGGAACACAGATACGCAGTATTTT.

This clonotype came up a few times. The chain recombines TRBV20-1 with TRBJ2-1; D might be TRBD1 (6 bases). The germline CDR1 and CDR2 sequences are DFQATT and SNEGSKA (reference sequence). The CDR3 is 15 residues long. Trimming cost V 2 bases and J 3 bases, with 14 bases left between them. The CDR3 bases are TGCAGTGCTAGACCTCTACTAGGGGGCTACAATGAGCAGTTCTTC. It is translated as CSARPLLGGYNEQFF.

This clonotype has a handful of counts. The genes are TRBV5-1 and TRBJ1-1, with 7 bases identical to TRBD1. The V segment lost 0 bases and the J segment 5 bases; nucleotides outside the gene matches: 10. The CDR3 is 16 residues long. CDR1 SGHRS and CDR2 YFSETQ come from the germline V gene. This CDR3 is CASSLETGEFWTEAFF. CDR3 nucleotide sequence: TGCGCCAGCAGCTTGGAAACAGGGGAATTTTGGACTGAAGCTTTCTTT.

The chain has TRBV12-3 or TRBV12-4 and TRBJ2-2; TRBD1 might be the D (5 bases). The CDR3 is made up of 17 amino acids. Trimming stripped 6 bases from V and 1 base from J, with 18 bases between. CDR3 in amino acids: CASSLGLSGLNTGELFF. DNA of the CDR3: TGTGCCAGCAGCCTAGGGCTTTCAGGGTTGAACACCGGGGAGCTGTTTTTT.

The table lists this clonotype with a few counts. The CDR3 sequence is CATSRDPGRTTDTQYF. In DNA, the CDR3 is TGTGCCACCAGCAGAGATCCCGGCCGGACCACAGATACGCAGTATTTT. V is TRBV15 and J is TRBJ2-3; unclear D gene. The V end was cut by 0 bases, the J end by 2 bases, with 12 bases between. The CDR3 covers 16 residues. The germline CDR1 and CDR2 sequences are LNHNV and YYDKDF (reference sequence).

This clonotype was counted ten times or more. The rearrangement links TRBV5-5 to TRBJ2-1, with 11 bases identical to TRBD2. The CDR3 consists of 18 residues. Per germline, CDR1 SGHKS and CDR2 YYEKEE (reference sequence). V dropped 3 bases and J dropped 0; count of bases not matched to a gene: 8. In DNA, the CDR3 is TGTGCCAGCAGCTCCCGACTAGCGGGAACCAGCTCCTACAATGAGCAGTTCTTC. Translated, it gives CASSSRLAGTSSYNEQFF.